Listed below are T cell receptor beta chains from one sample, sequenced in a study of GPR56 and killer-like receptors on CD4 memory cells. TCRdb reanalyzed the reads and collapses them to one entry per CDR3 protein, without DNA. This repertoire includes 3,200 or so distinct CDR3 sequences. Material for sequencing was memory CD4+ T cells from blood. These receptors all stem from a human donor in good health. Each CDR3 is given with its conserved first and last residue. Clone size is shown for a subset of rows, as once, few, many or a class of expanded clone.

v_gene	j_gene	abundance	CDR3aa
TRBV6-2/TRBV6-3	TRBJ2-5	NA	CASSPGLAGGQETQYF
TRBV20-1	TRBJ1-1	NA	CSASRTSEAFF
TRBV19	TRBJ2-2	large	CASSIKKQVATGELFF
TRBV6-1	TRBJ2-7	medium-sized	CASSERGQGPYEQYF
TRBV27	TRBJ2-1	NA	CASSKRGETYNEQFF
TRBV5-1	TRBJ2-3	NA	CASNGAGRLTDTQYF
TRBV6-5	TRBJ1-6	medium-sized	CATRAGGNSPLHF
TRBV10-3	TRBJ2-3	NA	CSSGGLTDTQYF
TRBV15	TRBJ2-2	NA	CATSSRLAGGHGELFF
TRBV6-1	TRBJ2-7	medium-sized	CASSPNSYEQYF
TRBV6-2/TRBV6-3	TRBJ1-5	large	CASSYPHVGQGSWSNQPQHF
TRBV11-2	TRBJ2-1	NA	CASSLGDRANNEQFF
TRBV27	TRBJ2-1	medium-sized	CASSPRPFNEQFF
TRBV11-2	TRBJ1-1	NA	CASSRVGSNTEAFF
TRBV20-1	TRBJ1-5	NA	CSARDNGQGRGNQPQHF
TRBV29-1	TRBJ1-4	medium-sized	CSVAGGEREKLFF
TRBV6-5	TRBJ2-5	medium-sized	CASSYSIYRAGLEETQYF
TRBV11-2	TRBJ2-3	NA	CASSLLAGGGTDTQYF
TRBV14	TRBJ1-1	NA	CASSPYSDGRGAFF
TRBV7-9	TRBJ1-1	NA	CASSSGGQGYTEAFF
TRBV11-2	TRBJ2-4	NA	CASSYHLDIQYF
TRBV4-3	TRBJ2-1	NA	CASSQGGGTSAGLQFF
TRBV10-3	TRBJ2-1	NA	CAISEFSGGVNEQFF
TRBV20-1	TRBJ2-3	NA	CSRAELTDTQYF
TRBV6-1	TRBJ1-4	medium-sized	CASSATQGAYEKLFF
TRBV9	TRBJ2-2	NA	CASSVEDRAGGELFF
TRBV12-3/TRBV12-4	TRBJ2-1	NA	CASSLASGGANEQFF
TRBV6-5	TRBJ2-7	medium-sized	CATTRLGGLVYEQYF